The 5 T cell receptor beta chains given below trace back to one sample, sequenced in a study of lymphopenia after photon versus proton radiotherapy. Libraries were prepared by immunoSEQ multiplex PCR; TCRdb keeps only in-frame clonotypes and omits some of them. This repertoire shows about 19,000 clones, 90% to 95% found once; its top ten account for about 5.7%. The material was peripheral blood, obtained from a patient treated with photon-based radiotherapy. These receptors originate from a man in his 60s with pancreatic cancer.

The V and J genes are TRBV14 and TRBJ2-7, with TRBD1 matching over 9 bases. J was trimmed by 2 bases and V by 6 bases; bases with no gene match: 8. Germline loops: CDR1 SGHDN, CDR2 FVKESK. The CDR3 consists of 15 residues. DNA for the CDR3: TGTGCCAGCAGTCCCCTAAGGGACAGGGCCTACGAGCAGTACTTC. This translates into CASSPLRDRAYEQYF. Using reference TRBV14 and TRBJ2-7 for the parts outside the CDR3, the full variable domain is EAGVTQFPSHSVIEKGQTVTLRCDPISGHDNLYWYRRVMGKEIKFLLHFVKESKQDESGMPNNRFLAERTGGTYSTLKVQPAELEDSGVYFCASSPLRDRAYEQYFGPGTRLTVT.

The chain employs TRBV30 and TRBJ1-6; 7 positions match TRBD1. The CDR3 is made up of 15 amino acids. From germline, CDR1 is GTSNPN and CDR2 SVGIG (reference sequence). V trimming: 3 bases; J trimming: 7 bases; junction bases outside the gene matches: 9. The CDR3 DNA sequence: TGTGCCTGGAGCCCCCCGGGACAGCTAAATTCACCCCTCCACTTT. It translates to CAWSPPGQLNSPLHF.

The V and J genes are TRBV5-1 and TRBJ2-5, with D maybe TRBD2 (6 bases). There are 15 residues in the CDR3. V was pared by 1 base and J by 7 bases, with 17 bases between. Germline lookup yields CDR1 SGHRS and CDR2 YFSETQ. The CDR3: CASSLNSPSDVTQYF. For the CDR3, the DNA is TGCGCCAGCAGCTTGAATTCGCCTAGCGATGTGACCCAGTACTTC.

The rearrangement links TRBV5-4 to TRBJ1-5, with D maybe TRBD1 (5 bases). Germline-derived CDR1 and CDR2 are SGHNT and YYREEE (reference sequence). The length of the CDR3 is 14 residues. V lost 4 bases to trimming and J lost 3 bases, with 11 bases between them. This CDR3 reads CASSTGHFNQPQHF. In nucleotides, the CDR3 is TGTGCCAGCAGCACCGGACATTTCAATCAGCCCCAGCATTTT.

The chain has TRBV6-1 and TRBJ2-5; 8 nucleotides agree with TRBD2. Germline assignment: CDR1 MNHNS and CDR2 SASEGT. The V segment lost 4 bases and the J segment 5 bases; nucleotides outside the gene matches: 3. This CDR3 spans 13 amino acids. The CDR3 DNA is TGTGCCAGCAGTGCAGCGGGGGAGGAGACCCAGTACTTC. It codes for CASSAAGEETQYF.